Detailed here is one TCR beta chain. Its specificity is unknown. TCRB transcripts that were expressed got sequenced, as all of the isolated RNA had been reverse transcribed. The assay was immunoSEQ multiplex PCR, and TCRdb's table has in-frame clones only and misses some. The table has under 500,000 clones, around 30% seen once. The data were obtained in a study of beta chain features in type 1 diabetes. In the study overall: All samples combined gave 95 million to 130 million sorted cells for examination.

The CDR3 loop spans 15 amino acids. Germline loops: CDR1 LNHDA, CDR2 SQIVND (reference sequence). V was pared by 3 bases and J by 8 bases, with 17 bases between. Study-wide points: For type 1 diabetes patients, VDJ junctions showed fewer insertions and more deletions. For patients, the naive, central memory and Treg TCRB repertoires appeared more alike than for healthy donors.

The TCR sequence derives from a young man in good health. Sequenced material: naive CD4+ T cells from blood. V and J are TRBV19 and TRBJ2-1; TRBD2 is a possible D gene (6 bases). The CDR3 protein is CASSILAGILHEQFF. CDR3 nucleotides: TGTGCCAGTAGTATTTTGGCGGGAATTTTACATGAGCAGTTCTTC.